Listed below are T cell receptor beta chains from one sample, sequenced in a study of blood T cells in healthy people across ages. TCRdb recomputed calls from the 5' RACE reads with MiXCR, one row per CDR3 protein. The sample shows 1.5 million to 2 million distinct CDR3 sequences, roughly 27% of them seen only once. Sequencing input: blood. The receptors stem from a woman aged 25 to 45 in good health. Each CDR3 is given with its conserved first and last residue. The order of the fields is V gene, J gene, D gene, clone size, CDR3 protein, CDR3 DNA. D genes are given only for firm matches. Clone size is given for some rows only: seen once, a few or many times, or a class if the clone is expanded.

V: TRBV7-3
J: TRBJ2-3
D: TRBD2
size: -
CDR3: CASSSPGGRRTTDTQYF
DNA: TGTGCCAGCAGCTCCCCCGGGGGGAGGCGGACCACAGATACGCAGTATTTT

V: TRBV28
J: TRBJ2-5
D: -
size: many
CDR3: CASSFTTGEETQYF
DNA: TGTGCCAGCAGTTTCACGACGGGGGAAGAGACCCAGTACTTC

V: TRBV6-1
J: TRBJ2-1
D: TRBD1
size: -
CDR3: CASRHVLITGANNEQFF
DNA: TGTGCCAGCAGACACGTACTAATTACAGGGGCCAACAATGAGCAGTTCTTC

V: TRBV11-2
J: TRBJ2-7
D: -
size: many
CDR3: CASSPEQVSYEQYF
DNA: TGTGCCAGCAGCCCTGAACAGGTTTCCTACGAGCAGTACTTC

V: TRBV10-2
J: TRBJ2-3
D: -
size: -
CDR3: CASSESSRDTQYF
DNA: TGCGCCAGCAGTGAGTCTAGTAGAGATACGCAGTATTTT

V: TRBV4-3
J: TRBJ2-6
D: TRBD1
size: many
CDR3: CASSQVYAGGFGANVLTF
DNA: TGCGCCAGCAGCCAAGTATACGCAGGGGGCTTTGGGGCCAACGTCCTGACTTTC

V: TRBV13
J: TRBJ2-7
D: TRBD1
size: -
CDR3: CASSRGGTGGKYEQYF
DNA: TGTGCCAGCAGCCGGGGCGGGACAGGGGGCAAGTACGAGCAGTACTTC

V: TRBV5-1
J: TRBJ2-7
D: -
size: -
CDR3: CASSLGAIAYEQYF
DNA: TGCGCCAGCAGCCTCGGGGCGATTGCCTACGAGCAGTACTTC

V: TRBV12-3/TRBV12-4
J: TRBJ1-1
D: -
size: -
CDR3: CASSLGRDIVHGVTEAFF
DNA: TGTGCCAGCAGTTTGGGACGGGACATCGTGCACGGAGTCACTGAAGCTTTCTTT

V: TRBV20-1
J: TRBJ2-2
D: TRBD2
size: -
CDR3: CSARALAGVGTGELFF
DNA: TGCAGTGCTAGAGCACTAGCGGGAGTGGGTACCGGGGAGCTGTTTTTT